These 20 T cell receptor beta chains came from one sample sequenced in a study of blood T cell repertoires in COVID-19. The method was immunoSEQ multiplex PCR; TCRdb's version includes in-frame clones alone and lacks a portion of them. The data hold 150,000 or so clones, with roughly 84% observed a single time. Sequenced sample: peripheral blood. All receptors come from a woman aged 45-65 years in a cohort sampled during active or convalescent COVID-19.

The rearrangement joins TRBV7-9 to TRBJ1-4; perhaps TRBD1 as D (5 bases). Germline assignment: CDR1 SEHNR and CDR2 FQNEAQ (reference sequence). V was shortened by 2 bases and J by 3 bases, with 10 bases between the two germline ends. CDR3 length equals 15 residues. Here the CDR3 reads CASSLSQGSNEKLFF. The CDR3 DNA reads as TGTGCCAGCAGCTTATCCCAGGGATCTAATGAAAAACTGTTTTTT.

This chain joins TRBV19 and TRBJ1-6; TRBD1 matches at 7 bases. Trimming cost V 3 bases and J 6 bases; bases outside gene matches: 17. The CDR3 length is 19 residues. Germline assignment: CDR1 LNHDA and CDR2 SQIVND (reference sequence). The CDR3 nucleotides are TGTGCCAGTAGTATCGCACTCCGACAGGGATCTTGGACTAATTCACCCCTCCACTTT. It translates to CASSIALRQGSWTNSPLHF. Full variable domain (rest looked up from reference TRBV19 and TRBJ1-6): DGGITQSPKYLFRKEGQNVTLSCEQNLNHDAMYWYRQDPGQGLRLIYYSQIVNDFQKGDIAEGYSVSREKKESFPLTVTSAQKNPTAFYLCASSIALRQGSWTNSPLHFGNGTRLTVT.

As for this clone: Different DNA sequences within this sample yield the same CDR3. V and J are TRBV7-9 and TRBJ1-2; the match to TRBD1 covers 8 bases. The CDR3 runs 13 residues. The V gene's germline CDR1 is SEHNR and CDR2 FQNEAQ (reference sequence). The V and J ends lost 5 bases and 8 bases, in that order; junction bases with no gene match: 7. CDR3 sequence (DNA): TGTGCCAGCAGCCTAGGGACAGGCTGGGGCTACACCTTC. Translation gives CASSLGTGWGYTF.

The V and J genes are TRBV12-3 or TRBV12-4 and TRBJ2-7, with a tentative D call TRBD2 (5 bases). The CDR3 runs to 13 residues. Trimming removed 5 bases at V and 4 bases at J, with 12 bases between. The CDR3 coding sequence is TGTGCCAGCAGTACTAGGGCCGATTACGAGCAGTACTTC. Translating gives CASSTRADYEQYF.

The V call is TRBV27, the J call TRBJ1-6; a weak D match, TRBD1 (5 bases). Trimming took 6 bases from V and 7 from J, leaving 16 bases between them. Germline V gene data show CDR1 as MNHEY and CDR2 as SMNVEV (reference sequence). The CDR3 covers 15 residues. CDR3 sequence (DNA): TGTGCCAGCAGGTCCCAGGGAAGGCCCAATTCACCCCTCCACTTT. Translated, it gives CASRSQGRPNSPLHF.

The chain is built from TRBV12-5 and TRBJ2-1; 7 bases are a match to TRBD2. Unmatched junction bases numbered 3, after V lost 0 bases and J lost 7 bases. Germline CDR1 and CDR2: LGHNT and FRNRAP. CDR3 size: 14 residues. CDR3 DNA: TGTGCTAGTGGTTTGGTAGCACTAGCGAATGAGCAGTTCTTC. Protein: CASGLVALANEQFF. Full variable domain (outside the CDR3, taken from reference TRBV12-5 and TRBJ2-1): DARVTQTPRHKVTEMGQEVTMRCQPILGHNTVFWYRQTMMQGLELLAYFRNRAPLDDSGMPKDRFSAEMPDATLATLKIQPSEPRDSAVYFCASGLVALANEQFFGPGTRLTVL.

On this clone itself: The identical CDR3 is also encoded by other nucleotide sequences in the sample. V is TRBV3-1 (or the pseudogene TRBV3-2) and J is TRBJ2-2, with a tentative D call TRBD2 (5 bases). Germline V CDR1 and CDR2: LGHDT, YNNKEL (reference sequence). Trimming stripped 1 base from V and 6 bases from J, with 6 bases between. This CDR3 region has 13 residues. The CDR3 sequence is CASSQGAAGELFF. In DNA form, the CDR3 reads TGTGCCAGCAGCCAAGGAGCGGCCGGGGAGCTGTTTTTT.

This chain uses TRBV12-3 or TRBV12-4 with TRBJ2-2, with D hard to call. CDR3 length: 12 residues. V was shortened by 6 bases and J by 4 bases, with 6 bases between the two germline ends. CDR3 in amino acids: CASRKSTGELFF. As DNA, the CDR3 is TGTGCCAGCAGGAAGAGCACCGGGGAGCTGTTTTTT.

The chain is built from TRBV7-9 and TRBJ1-2; D possibly corresponds to TRBD1 (6 bases). This CDR3 has 15 amino acids. Germline CDR1 and CDR2: SEHNR and FQNEAQ (reference sequence). V lost 5 bases and J lost 4, with 17 bases in between. CDR3 sequence (DNA): TGTGCCAGCAGCCCAGAAGGACAGAGCCTCTATGGCTACACCTTC. Protein: CASSPEGQSLYGYTF. Based on the CDR3 plus reference TRBV7-9 and TRBJ1-2, the full variable domain is DTGVSQNPRHKITKRGQNVTFRCDPISEHNRLYWYRQTLGQGPEFLTYFQNEAQLEKSRLLSDRFSAERPKGSFSTLEIQRTEQGDSAMYLCASSPEGQSLYGYTFGSGTRLTVV.

This clone was seen a single time. The rearrangement joins TRBV5-4 to TRBJ2-1; 11 positions match TRBD2. Germline lookup yields CDR1 SGHNT and CDR2 YYREEE (reference sequence). J was trimmed by 10 bases and V by 2 bases; bases with no gene match: 8. This CDR3 is built from 15 residues. In DNA form, the CDR3 reads TGTGCCAGCAGCTTTTTTAGCGGGGGGGCGGAAGAGCAGTTCTTC. It yields the protein CASSFFSGGAEEQFF.

The CDR3 here is CATRYSGGSDTQYF. CDR3 DNA: TGTGCCACCAGGTATAGCGGGGGGTCAGATACGCAGTATTTT. V usage is TRBV24-1 and J usage is TRBJ2-3; 10 nucleotides line up with TRBD2. The CDR3 loop spans 14 amino acids. CDR1 is KGHDR and CDR2 is SFDVKD in the germline V gene. J gave up 4 bases and V 7 bases, and 4 bases lay outside the gene matches.

The V call is TRBV2, the J call TRBJ1-3; D is undetermined. The V and J ends lost 4 bases and 4 bases respectively, with 5 bases between them. The CDR3 sequence is 12 residues long. The germline V gene has CDR1 SNHLY and CDR2 FYNNEI. The CDR3 DNA is TGTGCCAGCAGTGGAGGAGGAAACACCATATATTTT. Translation gives CASSGGGNTIYF.

The chain couples TRBV19 to TRBJ2-2; TRBD2 is a possible D gene (6 bases). The germline CDR1 and CDR2 sequences are LNHDA and SQIVND (reference sequence). The V end was cut by 3 bases, the J end by 0 bases, with 14 bases between. The CDR3 is 17 residues long. The CDR3 nucleotides read TGTGCCAGTAGTATGTTGTCCGGGACTTCGAACACCGGGGAGCTGTTTTTT. It yields the protein CASSMLSGTSNTGELFF.

This clone was observed a few times. This chain connects TRBV6-5 to TRBJ2-3; 9 nucleotides line up with TRBD2. The trim removed 2 bases at V and 6 bases at J, leaving 3 bases unmatched. CDR1 and CDR2 from the germline V gene are MNHEY and SVGAGI. CDR3 length: 14 amino acids. The CDR3 loop reads CASSYERGADTQYF. The CDR3 bases are TGTGCCAGCAGTTACGAGCGGGGGGCGGATACGCAGTATTTT.

The genes are TRBV29-1 and TRBJ1-2; D not certain. CDR3 size: 10 residues. V was shortened by 4 bases and J by 8 bases, with 8 bases between the two germline ends. Germline lookup yields CDR1 SQVTM and CDR2 ANQGSEA. The CDR3, as DNA: TGCAGCGTTGTTGAGCGCGGCTACACCTTC. Translating gives CSVVERGYTF.

The sample holds one count of this clone. The V call is TRBV2, the J call TRBJ1-6; tentatively, D is TRBD1 (5 bases). Germline CDR1 reads SNHLY; CDR2 reads FYNNEI. CDR3 length: 14 residues. Deletions cut 6 bases from V and 7 bases from J, with 13 bases between. The CDR3 DNA is TGTGCCAGCAGGGTCCAGGGTGGAAATTCACCCCTCCACTTT. Translation: CASRVQGGNSPLHF.

V is TRBV7-6 and J is TRBJ1-5; tentative D call: TRBD1 (6 bases). The V end lost 1 base, the J end lost 6 bases, and 16 bases lay between the germline ends. CDR1 and CDR2 (germline): SGHVS, FNYEAQ. The CDR3 is made up of 16 amino acids. The CDR3: CASSLDGPQGSQPQHF. CDR3 nucleotide sequence: TGTGCCAGCAGCTTAGATGGTCCGCAGGGGAGTCAGCCCCAGCATTTT. Combining the CDR3 with reference TRBV7-6 and TRBJ1-5 gives the whole variable domain GAGVSQSPRYKVTKRGQDVALRCDPISGHVSLYWYRQALGQGPEFLTYFNYEAQQDKSGLPNDRFSAERPEGSISTLTIQRTEQRDSAMYRCASSLDGPQGSQPQHFGDGTRLSIL.

This clone was found a few times. The rearrangement links TRBV6-5 to TRBJ2-1, with a possible D match to TRBD2 (5 bases). CDR1 is MNHEY and CDR2 is SVGAGI in the germline V gene. V was trimmed by 2 bases and J by 9 bases, leaving 11 bases between them. The CDR3 has 13 residues. CDR3 residues: CASSYQRRGEQFF. The DNA for the CDR3 is TGTGCCAGCAGTTACCAGAGACGGGGTGAGCAGTTCTTC.

V is TRBV4-2 and J is TRBJ1-4; the match to TRBD1 covers 9 bases. Germline V gene data show CDR1 as LGHNA and CDR2 as YNFKEQ. The CDR3 runs to 18 residues. V was clipped by 2 bases and J by 3 bases; unmatched bases: 10. CDR3 DNA: TGTGCCAGCAGCCAAAGTGGGACAGGGATGTTCTCTAATGAAAAACTGTTTTTT. Protein sequence: CASSQSGTGMFSNEKLFF.

The chain couples TRBV2 to TRBJ2-1; D not resolved. Per the germline V gene, CDR1 is SNHLY and CDR2 is FYNNEI. CDR3 length equals 13 residues. V was pared by 7 bases and J by 0 bases, with 7 bases between. The CDR3 sequence is CASKSSSYNEQFF. Written as DNA, the CDR3 is TGTGCCAGCAAGTCCAGCTCCTACAATGAGCAGTTCTTC.